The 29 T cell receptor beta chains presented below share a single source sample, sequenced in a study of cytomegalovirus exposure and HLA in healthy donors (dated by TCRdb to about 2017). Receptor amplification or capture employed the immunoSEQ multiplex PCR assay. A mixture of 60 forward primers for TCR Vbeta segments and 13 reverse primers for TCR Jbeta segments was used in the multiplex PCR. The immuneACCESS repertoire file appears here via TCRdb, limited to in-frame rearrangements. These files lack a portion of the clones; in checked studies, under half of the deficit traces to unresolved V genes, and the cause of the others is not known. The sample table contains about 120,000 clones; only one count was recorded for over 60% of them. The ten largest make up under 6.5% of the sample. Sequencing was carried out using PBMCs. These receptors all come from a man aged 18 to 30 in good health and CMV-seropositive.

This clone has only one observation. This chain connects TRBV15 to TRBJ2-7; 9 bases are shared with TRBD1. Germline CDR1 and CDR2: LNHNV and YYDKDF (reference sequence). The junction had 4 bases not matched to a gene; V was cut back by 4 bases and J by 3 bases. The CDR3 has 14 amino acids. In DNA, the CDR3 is TGTGCCACCAGCACGCGACAGGGGGTCTACGAGCAGTACTTC. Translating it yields CATSTRQGVYEQYF.

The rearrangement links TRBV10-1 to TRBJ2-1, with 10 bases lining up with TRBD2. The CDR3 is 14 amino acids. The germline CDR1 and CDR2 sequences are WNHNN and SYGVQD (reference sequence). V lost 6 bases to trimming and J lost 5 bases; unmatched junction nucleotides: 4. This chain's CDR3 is CASRRGLADNEQFF. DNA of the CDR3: TGCGCCAGCAGACGCGGACTAGCGGACAATGAGCAGTTCTTC.

This CDR3 is CASSFGTSALGEQFF. CDR3 in DNA: TGTGCCAGCAGTTTCGGGACTAGCGCTTTAGGGGAGCAGTTCTTC. This chain connects TRBV7-6 to TRBJ2-1; 10 positions agree with TRBD2. With V trimmed by 6 bases and J by 10 bases, 12 bases remained unmatched. CDR1 SGHVS and CDR2 FNYEAQ come from the germline V gene. The CDR3 contains 15 residues. Using reference TRBV7-6 and TRBJ2-1 for the parts outside the CDR3, the full variable domain is GAGVSQSPRYKVTKRGQDVALRCDPISGHVSLYWYRQALGQGPEFLTYFNYEAQQDKSGLPNDRFSAERPEGSISTLTIQRTEQRDSAMYRCASSFGTSALGEQFFGPGTRLTVL.

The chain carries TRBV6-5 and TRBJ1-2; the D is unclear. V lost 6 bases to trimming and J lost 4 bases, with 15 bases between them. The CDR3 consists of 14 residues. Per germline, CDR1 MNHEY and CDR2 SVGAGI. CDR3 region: CASSHLEAVYGYTF. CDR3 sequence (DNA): TGTGCCAGCAGCCACCTGGAGGCGGTCTATGGCTACACCTTC.

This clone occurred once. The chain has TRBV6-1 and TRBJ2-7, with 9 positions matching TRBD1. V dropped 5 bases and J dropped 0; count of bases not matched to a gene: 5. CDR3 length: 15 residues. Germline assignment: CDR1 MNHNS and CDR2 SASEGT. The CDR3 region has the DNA TGTGCCAGCAGTTTCCGACAGGGGGTCTCCTACGAGCAGTACTTC. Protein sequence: CASSFRQGVSYEQYF.

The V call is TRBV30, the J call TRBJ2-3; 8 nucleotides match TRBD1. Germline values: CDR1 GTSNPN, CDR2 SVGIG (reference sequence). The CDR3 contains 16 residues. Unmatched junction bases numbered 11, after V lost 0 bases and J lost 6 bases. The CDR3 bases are TGTGCCTGGAGTGTAGAGGACAGGGACCTTCGGGATACGCAGTATTTT. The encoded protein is CAWSVEDRDLRDTQYF.

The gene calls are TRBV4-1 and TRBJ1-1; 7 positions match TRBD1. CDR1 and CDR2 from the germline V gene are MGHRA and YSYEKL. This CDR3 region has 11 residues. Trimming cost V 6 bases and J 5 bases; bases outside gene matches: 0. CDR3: CASRQGTEAFF. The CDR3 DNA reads TGCGCCAGCAGACAGGGGACTGAAGCTTTCTTT.

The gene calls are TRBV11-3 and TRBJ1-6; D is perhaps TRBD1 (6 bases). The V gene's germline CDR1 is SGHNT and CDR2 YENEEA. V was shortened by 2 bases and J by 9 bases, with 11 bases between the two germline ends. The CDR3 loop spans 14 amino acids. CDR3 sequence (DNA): TGTGCCAGCAGCTTACAGGGGAATACTTCACCCCTCCACTTT. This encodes CASSLQGNTSPLHF.

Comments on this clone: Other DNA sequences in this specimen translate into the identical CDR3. The CDR3 region has the DNA TGTGCCAGCAGTGAACCGGTGGGACAGTCCTATGGCTACACCTTC. This translates into CASSEPVGQSYGYTF. V and J are TRBV6-1 and TRBJ1-2, with TRBD1 identical over 7 bases. V dropped 2 bases and J dropped 4; count of bases not matched to a gene: 7. Germline V gives CDR1 MNHNS, CDR2 SASEGT. The CDR3 is 15 residues long.

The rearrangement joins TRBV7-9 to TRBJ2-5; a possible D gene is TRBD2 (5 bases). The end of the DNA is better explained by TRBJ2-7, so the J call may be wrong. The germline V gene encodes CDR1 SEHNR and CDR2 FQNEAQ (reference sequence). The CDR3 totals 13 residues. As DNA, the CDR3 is TGTGCCAGCACCCTCTACTCTGGGAGCGAGCAGTACTTC. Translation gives CASTLYSGSEQYF.

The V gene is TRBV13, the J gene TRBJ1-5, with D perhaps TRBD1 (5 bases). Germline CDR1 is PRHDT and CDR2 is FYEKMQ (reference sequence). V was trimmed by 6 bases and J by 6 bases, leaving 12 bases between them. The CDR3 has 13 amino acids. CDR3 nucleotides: TGTGCCAGCAGTCATGGGGGAGGTCAGCCCCAGCATTTT. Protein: CASSHGGGQPQHF.

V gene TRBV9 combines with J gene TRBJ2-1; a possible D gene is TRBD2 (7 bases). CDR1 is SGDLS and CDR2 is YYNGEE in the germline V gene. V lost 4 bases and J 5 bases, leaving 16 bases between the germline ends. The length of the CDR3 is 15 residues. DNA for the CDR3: TGTGCCAGCAGCTGGGGGGGCCTACCAAACAATGAGCAGTTCTTC. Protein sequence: CASSWGGLPNNEQFF. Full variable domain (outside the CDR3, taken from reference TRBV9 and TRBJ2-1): DSGVTQTPKHLITATGQRVTLRCSPRSGDLSVYWYQQSLDQGLQFLIQYYNGEERAKGNILERFSAQQFPDLHSELNLSSLELGDSALYFCASSWGGLPNNEQFFGPGTRLTVL.

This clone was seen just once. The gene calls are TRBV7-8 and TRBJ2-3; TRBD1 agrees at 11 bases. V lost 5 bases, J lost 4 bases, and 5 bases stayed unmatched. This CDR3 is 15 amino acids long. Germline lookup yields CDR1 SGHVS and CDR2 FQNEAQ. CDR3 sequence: CASSRTGGIADTQYF. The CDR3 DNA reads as TGTGCCAGCAGCCGGACAGGGGGCATCGCAGATACGCAGTATTTT. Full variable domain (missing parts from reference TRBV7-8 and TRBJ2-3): GAGVSQSPRYKVAKRGQDVALRCDPISGHVSLFWYQQALGQGPEFLTYFQNEAQLDKSGLPSDRFFAERPEGSVSTLKIQRTQQEDSAVYLCASSRTGGIADTQYFGPGTRLTVL.

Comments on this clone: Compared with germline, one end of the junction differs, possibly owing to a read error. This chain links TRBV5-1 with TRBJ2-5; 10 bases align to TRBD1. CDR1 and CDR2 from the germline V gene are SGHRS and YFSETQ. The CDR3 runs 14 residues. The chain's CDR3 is CASSLRDRGESQYF. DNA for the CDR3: TGCGCCAGCAGCCTCCGGGACAGGGGTGAGAGCCAGTACTTC. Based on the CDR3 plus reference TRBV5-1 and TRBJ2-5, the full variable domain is KAGVTQTPRYLIKTRGQQVTLSCSPISGHRSVSWYQQTPGQGLQFLFEYFSETQRNKGNFPGRFSGRQFSNSRSEMNVSTLELGDSALYLCASSLRDRGESQYFGPGTRLLVL.

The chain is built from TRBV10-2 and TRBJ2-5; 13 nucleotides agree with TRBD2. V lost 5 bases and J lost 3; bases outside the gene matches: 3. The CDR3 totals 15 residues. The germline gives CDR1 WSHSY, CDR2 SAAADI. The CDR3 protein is CASSRLAGGEETQYF. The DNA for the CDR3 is TGCGCCAGCAGTCGACTAGCGGGGGGCGAAGAGACCCAGTACTTC.

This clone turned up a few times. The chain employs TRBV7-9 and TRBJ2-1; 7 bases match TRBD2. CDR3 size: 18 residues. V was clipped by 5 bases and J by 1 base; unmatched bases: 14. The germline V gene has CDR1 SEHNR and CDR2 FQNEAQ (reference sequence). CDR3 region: CASSRDYRSQRSYNEQFF. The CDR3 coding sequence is TGTGCCAGCAGCCGGGACTACCGATCTCAGAGGTCCTACAATGAGCAGTTCTTC.

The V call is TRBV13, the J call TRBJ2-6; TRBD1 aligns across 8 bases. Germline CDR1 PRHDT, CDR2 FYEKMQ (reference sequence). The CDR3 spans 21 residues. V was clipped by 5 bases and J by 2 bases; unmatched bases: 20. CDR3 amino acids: CASSILPGQGAFEAGANVLTF. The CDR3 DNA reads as TGTGCCAGCAGCATTCTACCCGGACAGGGAGCTTTTGAGGCTGGGGCCAACGTCCTGACTTTC.

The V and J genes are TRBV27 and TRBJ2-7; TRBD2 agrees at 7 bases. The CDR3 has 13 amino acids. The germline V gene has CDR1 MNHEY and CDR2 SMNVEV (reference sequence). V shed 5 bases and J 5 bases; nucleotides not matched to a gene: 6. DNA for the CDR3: TGTGCCAGCAGTCCCGGGGGAGGGAACGAGCAGTACTTC. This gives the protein CASSPGGGNEQYF.

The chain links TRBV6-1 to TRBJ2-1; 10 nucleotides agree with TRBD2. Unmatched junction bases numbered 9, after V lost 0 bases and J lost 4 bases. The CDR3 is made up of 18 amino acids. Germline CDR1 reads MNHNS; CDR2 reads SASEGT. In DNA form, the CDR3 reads TGTGCCAGCAGTGAAGCAGGTATAGCGGGAGGACCTTACAATGAGCAGTTCTTC. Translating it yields CASSEAGIAGGPYNEQFF.

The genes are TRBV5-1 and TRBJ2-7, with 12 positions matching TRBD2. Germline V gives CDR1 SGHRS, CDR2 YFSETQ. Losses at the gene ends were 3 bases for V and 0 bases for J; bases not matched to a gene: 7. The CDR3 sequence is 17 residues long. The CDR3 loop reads CASSYGLAGLLSYEQYF. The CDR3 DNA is TGCGCCAGCAGCTACGGACTAGCGGGACTCCTCTCCTACGAGCAGTACTTC.

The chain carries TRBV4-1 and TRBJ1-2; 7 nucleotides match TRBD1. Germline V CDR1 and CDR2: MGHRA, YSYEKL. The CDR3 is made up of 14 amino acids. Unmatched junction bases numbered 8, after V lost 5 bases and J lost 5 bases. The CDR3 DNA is TGCGCCAGCAGCTTTCGACAGGGTGGTTATGGCTACACCTTC. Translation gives CASSFRQGGYGYTF.

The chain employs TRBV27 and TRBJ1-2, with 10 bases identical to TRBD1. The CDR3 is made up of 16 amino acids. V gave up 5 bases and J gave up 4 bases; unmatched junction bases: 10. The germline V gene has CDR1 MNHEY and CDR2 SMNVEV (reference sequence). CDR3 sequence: CASSPTVTGGLYGYTF. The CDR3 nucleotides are TGTGCCAGCAGTCCGACCGTGACAGGGGGCCTCTATGGCTACACCTTC.

CDR3 DNA: TGTGCCAGCAGTTTTAACGAGGGAGCTCGGGAGCAGTTCTTC. The encoded protein is CASSFNEGAREQFF. The chain recombines TRBV27 with TRBJ2-1; D might be TRBD2 (5 bases). The CDR3 contains 14 residues. The V gene lost 3 bases and the J gene lost 10 bases, with 16 bases spanning the gap. Germline loops: CDR1 MNHEY, CDR2 SMNVEV (reference sequence).

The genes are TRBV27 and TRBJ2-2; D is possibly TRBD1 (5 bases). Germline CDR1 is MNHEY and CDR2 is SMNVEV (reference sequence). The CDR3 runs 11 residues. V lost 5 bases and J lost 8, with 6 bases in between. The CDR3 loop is CASSPGGELFF. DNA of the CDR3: TGTGCCAGCAGTCCAGGGGGGGAGCTGTTTTTT.

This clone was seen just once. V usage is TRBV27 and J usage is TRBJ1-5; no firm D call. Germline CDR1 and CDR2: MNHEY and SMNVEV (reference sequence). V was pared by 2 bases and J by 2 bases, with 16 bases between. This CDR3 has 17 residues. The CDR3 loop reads CASSLIGAGMGNQPQHF. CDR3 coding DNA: TGTGCCAGCAGTTTAATCGGCGCCGGGATGGGCAATCAGCCCCAGCATTTT.

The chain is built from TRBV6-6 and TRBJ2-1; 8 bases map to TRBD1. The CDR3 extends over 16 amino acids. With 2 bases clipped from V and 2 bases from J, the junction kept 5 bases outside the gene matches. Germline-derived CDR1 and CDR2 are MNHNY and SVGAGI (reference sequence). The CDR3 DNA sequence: TGTGCCAGCAGTTACCCGGGACAGGCCCCCTACAATGAGCAGTTCTTC. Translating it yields CASSYPGQAPYNEQFF.

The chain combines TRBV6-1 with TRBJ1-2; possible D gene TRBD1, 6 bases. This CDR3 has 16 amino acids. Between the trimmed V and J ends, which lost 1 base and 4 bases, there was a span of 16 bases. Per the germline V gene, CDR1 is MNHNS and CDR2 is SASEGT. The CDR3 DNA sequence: TGTGCCAGCAGTGAAGTTTGGGGGCCGAGGGGCTATGGCTACACCTTC. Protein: CASSEVWGPRGYGYTF.

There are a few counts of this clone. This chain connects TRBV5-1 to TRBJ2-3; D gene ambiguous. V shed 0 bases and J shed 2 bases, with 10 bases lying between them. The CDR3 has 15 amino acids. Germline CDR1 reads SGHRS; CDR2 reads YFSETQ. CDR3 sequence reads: CASSLEEPNTDTQYF. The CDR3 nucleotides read TGCGCCAGCAGCTTGGAGGAGCCGAACACAGATACGCAGTATTTT.

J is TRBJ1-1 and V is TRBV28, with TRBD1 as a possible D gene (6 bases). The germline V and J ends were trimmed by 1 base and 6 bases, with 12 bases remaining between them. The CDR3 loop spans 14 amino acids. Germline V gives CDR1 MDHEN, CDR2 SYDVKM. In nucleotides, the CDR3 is TGTGCCAGCAGTTTATTGGGGGGGCATCCTGAAGCTTTCTTT. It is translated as CASSLLGGHPEAFF. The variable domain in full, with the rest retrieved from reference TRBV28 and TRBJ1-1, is DVKVTQSSRYLVKRTGEKVFLECVQDMDHENMFWYRQDPGLGLRLIYFSYDVKMKEKGDIPEGYSVSREKKERFSLILESASTNQTSMYLCASSLLGGHPEAFFGQGTRLTVV.